This T cell receptor (beta chain) was identified in a study of shared T cell receptors in the human thymus. V shed 5 bases, J shed 5 bases, and the junction held 9 bases outside the gene matches. Germline V CDR1 and CDR2: SGHAT, FQNNGV. The CDR3 loop spans 15 amino acids. Clones were read by immunoSEQ multiplex PCR, and TCRdb kept only the in-frame ones, dropping some. The sample carries approximately 580,000 clones, 75% to 80% recorded once. The data were also submitted as part of a second study, on human thymus T cells.

The chain employs TRBV11-2 and TRBJ2-7, with 10 positions matching TRBD1. The receptor was derived from a boy in the first two years of life with a congenital heart defect. The specimen was thymocytes. The CDR3 nucleotides read TGTGCCAGCAGCGCCCCGGGACAGGGGAGGCACGAGCAGTACTTC. Its translation is CASSAPGQGRHEQYF. The entire variable domain, with the rest obtained from reference TRBV11-2 and TRBJ2-7, is as follows: EAGVAQSPRYKIIEKRQSVAFWCNPISGHATLYWYQQILGQGPKLLIQFQNNGVVDDSQLPKDRFSAERLKGVDSTLKIQPAKLEDSAVYLCASSAPGQGRHEQYFGPGTRLTVT.